This TCR beta chain came from a study of cytomegalovirus exposure and HLA in healthy donors. Study in general: The 600 to 800 first-cohort repertoires shared a platform with the roughly 110 validation repertoires, as reported in a later analysis.

As regards this clone: No antigen is known for it.

Method: immunoSEQ multiplex PCR; TCRdb's copy keeps in-frame clones and lacks some. This sample has some 160,000 clones; approximately 90% occur once, and the top ten carry 2.5% to 3%. General study findings and limits: Associated with cytomegalovirus, according to the listing, were about 160 TCR beta chains. The majority of TCR sequences were rare, yet some public TCRs appeared in many donors. Testing in vitro showed a few CMV-associated chains specific for CMV antigens.

The germline V gene has CDR1 SNHLY and CDR2 FYNNEI. Losses at the gene ends were 4 bases for V and 1 base for J; bases not matched to a gene: 13. CDR3 length: 20 amino acids. This clonotype originated in a man younger than 35 in good health and CMV-seronegative. The rearrangement joins TRBV2 to TRBJ2-3, with 14 positions matching TRBD2. Sequenced input: PBMCs. This chain's CDR3 is CASSGPSGTSGGLGTDTQYF. The CDR3 DNA reads as TGTGCCAGCAGTGGTCCTTCCGGGACTAGCGGGGGTCTGGGCACAGATACGCAGTATTTT.